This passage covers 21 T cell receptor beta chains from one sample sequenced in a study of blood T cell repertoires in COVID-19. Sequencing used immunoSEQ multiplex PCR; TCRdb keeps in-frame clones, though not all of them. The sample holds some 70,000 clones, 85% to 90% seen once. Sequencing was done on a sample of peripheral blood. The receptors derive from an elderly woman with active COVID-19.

The CDR3 DNA follows: TGTGCCAGCAGCTTTCAGGCGCAAACCTACGAGCAGTACTTC. Protein: CASSFQAQTYEQYF. The chain has TRBV5-6 and TRBJ2-7; D remains ambiguous. Germline V lookup: CDR1 SGHDT, CDR2 YYEEEE. V lost 2 bases and J 2 bases, leaving 11 bases between the germline ends. This CDR3 region has 14 residues.

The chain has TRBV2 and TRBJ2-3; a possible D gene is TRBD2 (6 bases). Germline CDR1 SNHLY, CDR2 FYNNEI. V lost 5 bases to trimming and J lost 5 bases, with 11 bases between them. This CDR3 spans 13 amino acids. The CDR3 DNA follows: TGTGCCAGCAGTCCGGGAGTTGGAGATACGCAGTATTTT. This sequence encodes CASSPGVGDTQYF.

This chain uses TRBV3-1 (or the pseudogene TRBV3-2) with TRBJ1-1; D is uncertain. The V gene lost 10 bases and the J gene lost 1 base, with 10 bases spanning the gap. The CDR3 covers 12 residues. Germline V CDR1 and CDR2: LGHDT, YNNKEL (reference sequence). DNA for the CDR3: TGTGCCACCCGAGGCCGGAACACTGAAGCTTTCTTT. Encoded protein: CATRGRNTEAFF.

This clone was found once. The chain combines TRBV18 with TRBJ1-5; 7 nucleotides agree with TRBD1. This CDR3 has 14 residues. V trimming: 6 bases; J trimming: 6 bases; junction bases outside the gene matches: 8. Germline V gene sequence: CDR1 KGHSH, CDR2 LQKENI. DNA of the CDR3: TGTGCCAGCTCTCAAGGGGGCATTGTTCAGCCCCAGCATTTT. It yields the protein CASSQGGIVQPQHF.

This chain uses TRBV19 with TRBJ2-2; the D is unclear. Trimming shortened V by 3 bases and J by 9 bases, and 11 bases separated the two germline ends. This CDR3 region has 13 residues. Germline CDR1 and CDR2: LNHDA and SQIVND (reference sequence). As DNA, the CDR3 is TGTGCCAGTAGTATCCGGGTAGAAAGGGAGCTGTTTTTT. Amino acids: CASSIRVERELFF.

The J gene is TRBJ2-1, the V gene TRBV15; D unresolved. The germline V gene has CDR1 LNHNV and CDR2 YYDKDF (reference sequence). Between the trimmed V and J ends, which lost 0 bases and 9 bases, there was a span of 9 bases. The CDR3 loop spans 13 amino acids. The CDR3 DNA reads TGTGCCACCAGCAGAGATCGGTCCCGTGAGCAGTTCTTC. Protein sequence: CATSRDRSREQFF.

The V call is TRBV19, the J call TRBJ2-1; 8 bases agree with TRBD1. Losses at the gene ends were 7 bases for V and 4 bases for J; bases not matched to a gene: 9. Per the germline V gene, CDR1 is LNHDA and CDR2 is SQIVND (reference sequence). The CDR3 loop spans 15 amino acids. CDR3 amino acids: CASTLKGQGYNEQFF. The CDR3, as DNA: TGTGCCAGTACCCTTAAAGGACAGGGATACAATGAGCAGTTCTTC.

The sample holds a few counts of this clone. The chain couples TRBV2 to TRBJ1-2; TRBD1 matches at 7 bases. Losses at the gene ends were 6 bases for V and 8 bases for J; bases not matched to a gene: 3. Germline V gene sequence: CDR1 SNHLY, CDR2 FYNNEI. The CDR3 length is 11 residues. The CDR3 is CASRQGEGYTF. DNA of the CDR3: TGTGCCAGCAGGCAGGGGGAAGGCTACACCTTC.

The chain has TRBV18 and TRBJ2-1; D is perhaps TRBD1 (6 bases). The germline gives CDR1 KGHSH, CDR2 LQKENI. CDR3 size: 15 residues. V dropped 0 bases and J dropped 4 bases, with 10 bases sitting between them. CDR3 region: CASSPPRGLYNEQFF. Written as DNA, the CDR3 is TGTGCCAGCTCACCACCCAGGGGCTTGTACAATGAGCAGTTCTTC.

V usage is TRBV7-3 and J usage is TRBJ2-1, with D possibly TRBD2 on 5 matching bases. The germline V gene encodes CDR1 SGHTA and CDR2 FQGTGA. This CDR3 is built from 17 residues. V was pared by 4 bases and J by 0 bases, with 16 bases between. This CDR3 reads CASSYQPTGSSYNEQFF. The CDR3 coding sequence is TGTGCCAGCAGCTACCAGCCGACGGGAAGCTCCTACAATGAGCAGTTCTTC.

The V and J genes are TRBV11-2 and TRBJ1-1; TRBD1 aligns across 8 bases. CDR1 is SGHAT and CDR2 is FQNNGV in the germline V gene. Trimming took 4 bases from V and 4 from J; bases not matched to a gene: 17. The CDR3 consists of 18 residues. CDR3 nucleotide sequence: TGTGCCAGCAGCTGGAGCCGGGACAGGTCTTTACGGAGCACTGAAGCTTTCTTT. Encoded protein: CASSWSRDRSLRSTEAFF. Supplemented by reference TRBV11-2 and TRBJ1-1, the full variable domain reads EAGVAQSPRYKIIEKRQSVAFWCNPISGHATLYWYQQILGQGPKLLIQFQNNGVVDDSQLPKDRFSAERLKGVDSTLKIQPAKLEDSAVYLCASSWSRDRSLRSTEAFFGQGTRLTVV.

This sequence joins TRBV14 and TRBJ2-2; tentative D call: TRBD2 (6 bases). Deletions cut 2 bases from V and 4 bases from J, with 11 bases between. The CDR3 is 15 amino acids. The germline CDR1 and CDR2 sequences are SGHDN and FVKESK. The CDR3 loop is CASSQWGDPTGELFF. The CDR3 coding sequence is TGTGCCAGCAGCCAATGGGGGGATCCCACCGGGGAGCTGTTTTTT.

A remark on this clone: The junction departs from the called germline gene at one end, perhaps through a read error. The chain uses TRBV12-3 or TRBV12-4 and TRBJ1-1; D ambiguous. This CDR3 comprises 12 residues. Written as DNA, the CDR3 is TGTGCCAGCAGTCCACGACTCAAAACGGTTGACTTT. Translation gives CASSPRLKTVDF.

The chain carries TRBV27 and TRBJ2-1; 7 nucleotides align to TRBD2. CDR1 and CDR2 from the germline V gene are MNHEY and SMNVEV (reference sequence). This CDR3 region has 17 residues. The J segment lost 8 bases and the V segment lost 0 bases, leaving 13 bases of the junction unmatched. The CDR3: CASSLSWREGLFDEQFF. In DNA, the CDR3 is TGTGCCAGCAGTTTATCGTGGAGGGAGGGCCTTTTCGATGAGCAGTTCTTC.

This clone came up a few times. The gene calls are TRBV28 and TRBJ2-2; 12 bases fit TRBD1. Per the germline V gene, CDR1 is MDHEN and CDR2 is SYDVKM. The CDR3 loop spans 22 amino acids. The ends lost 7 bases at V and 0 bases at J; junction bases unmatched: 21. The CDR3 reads CASTLSTSLLRDRGPNTGELFF. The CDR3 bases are TGTGCCAGCACCCTCAGCACCTCCTTACTCCGGGACAGGGGGCCGAACACCGGGGAGCTGTTTTTT. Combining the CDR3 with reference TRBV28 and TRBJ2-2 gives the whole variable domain DVKVTQSSRYLVKRTGEKVFLECVQDMDHENMFWYRQDPGLGLRLIYFSYDVKMKEKGDIPEGYSVSREKKERFSLILESASTNQTSMYLCASTLSTSLLRDRGPNTGELFFGEGSRLTVL.

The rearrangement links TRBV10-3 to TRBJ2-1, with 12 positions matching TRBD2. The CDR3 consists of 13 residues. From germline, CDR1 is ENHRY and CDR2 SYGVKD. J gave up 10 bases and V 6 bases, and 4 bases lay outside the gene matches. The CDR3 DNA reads TGTGCCATCAGCCCGGGACTAGCGGGCGAGCAGTTCTTC. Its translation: CAISPGLAGEQFF.

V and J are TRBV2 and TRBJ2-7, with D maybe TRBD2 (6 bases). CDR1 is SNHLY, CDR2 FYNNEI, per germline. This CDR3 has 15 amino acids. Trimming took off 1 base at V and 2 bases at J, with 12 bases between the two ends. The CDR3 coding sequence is TGTGCCAGCAGTGAAGGCGGTAGCGGTACCTACGAGCAGTACTTC. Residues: CASSEGGSGTYEQYF.

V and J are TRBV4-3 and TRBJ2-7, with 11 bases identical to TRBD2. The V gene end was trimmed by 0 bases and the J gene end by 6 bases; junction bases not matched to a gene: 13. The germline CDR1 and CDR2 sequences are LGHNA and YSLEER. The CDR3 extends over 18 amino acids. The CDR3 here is CASSQEGFAVSGRVEQYF. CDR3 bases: TGCGCCAGCAGCCAAGAGGGTTTCGCGGTTAGCGGGAGGGTCGAGCAGTACTTC.

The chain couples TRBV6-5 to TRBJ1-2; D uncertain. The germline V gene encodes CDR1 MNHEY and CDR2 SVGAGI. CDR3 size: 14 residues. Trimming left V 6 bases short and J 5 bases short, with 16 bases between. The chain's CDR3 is CASRDSGSWYGYTF. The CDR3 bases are TGTGCCAGCAGAGACTCCGGGTCGTGGTATGGCTACACCTTC.

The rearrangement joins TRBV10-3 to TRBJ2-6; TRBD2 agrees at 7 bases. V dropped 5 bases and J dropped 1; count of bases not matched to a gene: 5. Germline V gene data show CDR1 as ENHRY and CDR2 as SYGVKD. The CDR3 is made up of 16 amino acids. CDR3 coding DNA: TGTGCCATCAGTCGGGGGGATCTATCTGGGGCCAACGTCCTGACTTTC. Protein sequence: CAISRGDLSGANVLTF.

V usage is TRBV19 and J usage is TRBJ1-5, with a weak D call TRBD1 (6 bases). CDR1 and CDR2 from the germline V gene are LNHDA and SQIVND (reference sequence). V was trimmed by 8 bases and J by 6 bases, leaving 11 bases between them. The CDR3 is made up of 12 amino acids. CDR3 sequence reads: CASQGLAQPQHF. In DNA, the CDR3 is TGTGCCAGTCAGGGGCTGGCTCAGCCCCAGCATTTT.